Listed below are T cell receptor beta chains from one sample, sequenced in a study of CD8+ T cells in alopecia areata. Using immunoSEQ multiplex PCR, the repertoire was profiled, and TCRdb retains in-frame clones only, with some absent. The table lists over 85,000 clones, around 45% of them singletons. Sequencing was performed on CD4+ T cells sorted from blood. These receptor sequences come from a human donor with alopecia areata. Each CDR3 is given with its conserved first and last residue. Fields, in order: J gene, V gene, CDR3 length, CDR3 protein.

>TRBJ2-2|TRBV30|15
CAWDGAGGNTGELFF
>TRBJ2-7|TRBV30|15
CAWSVLFSDGAEQYF
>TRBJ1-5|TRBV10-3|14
CAIRGDGSNQPQHF
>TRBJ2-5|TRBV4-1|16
CASSQQPSELRETQYF
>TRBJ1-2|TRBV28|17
CASRAPGQGARGYGYTF
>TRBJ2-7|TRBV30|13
CAWSVRGSYEQYF
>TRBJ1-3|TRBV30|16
CAQRGTGGIRGNTIYF
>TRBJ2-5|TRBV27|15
CASSSRLAGQETQYF
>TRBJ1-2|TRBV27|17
CASSLSTMTVGPYGYTF
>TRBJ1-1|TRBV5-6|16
CASSLQGAGLNTEAFF
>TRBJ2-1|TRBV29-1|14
CSVERSGGGNEQFF
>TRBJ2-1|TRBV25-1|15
CASSRPGTRGNEQFF
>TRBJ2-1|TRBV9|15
CASSLRLAGVSEQFF
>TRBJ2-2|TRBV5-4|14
CASSLWAGTGELFF
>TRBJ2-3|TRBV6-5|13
CASSYPSTDTQYF
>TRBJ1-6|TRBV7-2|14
CASSLEELGSPLHF
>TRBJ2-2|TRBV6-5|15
CASRPQAIGTGELFF
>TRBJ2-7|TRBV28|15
CASSLWTGGVSEQYF
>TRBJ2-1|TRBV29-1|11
CGVKHVNEQFF
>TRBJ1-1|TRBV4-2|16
CASSQGSQALNTEAFF
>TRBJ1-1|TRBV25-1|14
CASSESVIPTEAFF
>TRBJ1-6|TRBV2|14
CASSEDRVGSPLHF
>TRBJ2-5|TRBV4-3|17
CASSQDRRRGTLETQYF
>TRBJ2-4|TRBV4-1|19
CASSQGRASGTGAKNIQYF
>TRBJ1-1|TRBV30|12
CAWSLAATEAFF
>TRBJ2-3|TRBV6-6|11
CASGSTDTQYF
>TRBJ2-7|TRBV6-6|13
CAGWAGVPYEQYF
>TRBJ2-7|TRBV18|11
CASSPDYEQYF
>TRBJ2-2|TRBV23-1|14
CASSQPSNTGELFF
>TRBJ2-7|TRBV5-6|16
CASSLNIASGSHEQYF
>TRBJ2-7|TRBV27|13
CASGLADSYEQYF
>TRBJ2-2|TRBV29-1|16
CSVEDRQGAGAGELFF
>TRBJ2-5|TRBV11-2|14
CASSFDRAQETQYF
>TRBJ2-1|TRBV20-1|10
CSAREVEQFF
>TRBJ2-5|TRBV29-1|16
CSVAPYGVAVQETQYF
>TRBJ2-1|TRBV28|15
CASRRPGTSGIVQFF
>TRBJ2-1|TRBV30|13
CACGSNPDLEQFF
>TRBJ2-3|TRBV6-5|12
CASRGDSDTQYF
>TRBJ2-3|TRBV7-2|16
CASSWGFWGDTDTQYF
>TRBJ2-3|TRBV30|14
CAWRTQGRTDTQYF
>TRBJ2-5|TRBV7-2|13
CASSLHRGGTQYF
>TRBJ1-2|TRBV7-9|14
CASSARETDNGYTF